The 2 T cell receptor beta chains in this list originate from one sample, sequenced in a study of blood T cell repertoires in COVID-19. The table came from immunoSEQ multiplex PCR; TCRdb's copy has only in-frame clones and leaves some out. The sample holds approximately 140,000 clones, around nine tenths seen once. The sequencing input was PBMCs or T cells enriched from blood (not recorded which). These receptors were taken from a woman between 45 and 65 years old who had recovered from COVID-19.

This chain joins TRBV30 and TRBJ2-3; no definite D call. Germline-derived CDR1 and CDR2 are GTSNPN and SVGIG (reference sequence). The CDR3 has 14 amino acids. Trimming left V 0 bases short and J 4 bases short, with 11 bases between. CDR3 sequence (DNA): TGTGCCTGGAGTGTTTGGGTTGGGCCAGATACGCAGTATTTT. As protein: CAWSVWVGPDTQYF. Together with reference TRBV30 and TRBJ2-3, the CDR3 gives the full variable domain: SQTIHQWPATLVQPVGSPLSLECTVEGTSNPNLYWYRQAAGRGLQLLFYSVGIGQISSEVPQNLSASRPQDRQFILSSKKLLLSDSGFYLCAWSVWVGPDTQYFGPGTRLTVL.

This clone was counted once. CDR3 sequence (DNA): TGTGCCAGCAGTGATTGGGACACTCGTGGGGCTTTCTTT. This translates into CASSDWDTRGAFF. The chain carries TRBV2 and TRBJ1-1; TRBD1 might be the D (6 bases). The CDR3 sequence is 13 residues long. Trimming pared 3 bases from V and 11 bases from J, leaving 16 bases between. CDR1 and CDR2 from the germline V gene are SNHLY and FYNNEI.